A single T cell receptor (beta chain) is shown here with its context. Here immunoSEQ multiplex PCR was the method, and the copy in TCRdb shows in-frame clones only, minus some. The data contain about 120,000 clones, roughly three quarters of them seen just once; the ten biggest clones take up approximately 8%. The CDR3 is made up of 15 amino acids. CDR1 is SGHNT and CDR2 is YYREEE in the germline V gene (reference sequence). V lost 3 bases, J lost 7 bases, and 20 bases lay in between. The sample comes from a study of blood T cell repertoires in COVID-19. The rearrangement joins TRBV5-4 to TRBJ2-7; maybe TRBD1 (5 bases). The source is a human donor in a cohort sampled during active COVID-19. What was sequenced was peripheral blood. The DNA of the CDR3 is TGTGCCAGCAGCTCCCCAGGGTCTACCATGGGGGAGCAGTACTTC. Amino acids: CASSSPGSTMGEQYF.